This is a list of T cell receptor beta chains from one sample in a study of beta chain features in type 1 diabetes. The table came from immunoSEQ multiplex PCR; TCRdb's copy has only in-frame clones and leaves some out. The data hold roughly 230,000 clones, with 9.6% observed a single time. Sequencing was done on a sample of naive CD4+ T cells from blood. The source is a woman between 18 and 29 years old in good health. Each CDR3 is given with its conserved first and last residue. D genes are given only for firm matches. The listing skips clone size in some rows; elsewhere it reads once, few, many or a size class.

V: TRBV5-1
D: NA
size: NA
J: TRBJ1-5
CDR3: CASSLGDYSNQPQHF
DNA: TGCGCCAGCAGCCTCGGTGACTATAGCAATCAGCCCCAGCATTTT

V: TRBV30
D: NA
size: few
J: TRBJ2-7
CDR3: CAWRPGLHYEQYF
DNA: TGTGCCTGGAGGCCGGGACTTCACTACGAGCAGTACTTC

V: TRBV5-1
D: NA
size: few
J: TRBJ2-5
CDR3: CASSRGLLRETQYF
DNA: TGCGCCAGCAGCCGGGGTTTGCTGAGAGAGACCCAGTACTTC

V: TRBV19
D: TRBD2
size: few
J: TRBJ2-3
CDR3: CATKSGRGTDTQYF
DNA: TGTGCCACTAAAAGCGGGAGAGGAACAGATACGCAGTATTTT

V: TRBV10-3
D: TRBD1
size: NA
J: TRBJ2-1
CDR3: CASSGTELYNEQFF
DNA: TGTGCCAGCAGTGGGACAGAGCTTTACAATGAGCAGTTCTTC

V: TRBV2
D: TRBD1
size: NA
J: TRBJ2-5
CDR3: CASSVQGYQETQYF
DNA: TGTGCCAGCAGTGTACAGGGGTATCAAGAGACCCAGTACTTC

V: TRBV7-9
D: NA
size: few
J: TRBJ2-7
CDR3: CASSERDRDFASYEQYF
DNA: TGTGCCAGCAGCGAGAGAGACCGGGACTTCGCCTCCTACGAGCAGTACTTC

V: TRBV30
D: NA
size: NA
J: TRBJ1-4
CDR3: CAWSMRDEKLFF
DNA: TGTGCCTGGAGCATGAGGGATGAAAAACTGTTTTTT

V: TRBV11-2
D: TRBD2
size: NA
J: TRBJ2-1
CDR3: CASSRLAGRHYNEQFF
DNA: TGTGCCAGCAGCCGACTAGCGGGGCGACACTACAATGAGCAGTTCTTC

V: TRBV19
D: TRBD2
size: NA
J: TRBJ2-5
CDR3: CASSSLAGGPLGTQYF
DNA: TGTGCCAGTAGTTCACTAGCGGGGGGGCCTCTCGGGACCCAGTACTTC

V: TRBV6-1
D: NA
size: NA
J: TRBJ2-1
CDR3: CASRPFRDEQFF
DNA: TGTGCCAGCAGACCCTTTCGAGATGAGCAGTTCTTC

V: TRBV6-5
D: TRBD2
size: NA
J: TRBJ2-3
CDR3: CASSSPTSASTDTQYF
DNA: TGTGCCAGCAGTTCCCCGACTAGCGCAAGCACAGATACGCAGTATTTT

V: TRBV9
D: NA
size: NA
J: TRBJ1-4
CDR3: CASSVSRGNEKLFF
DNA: TGTGCCAGCAGCGTTTCACGGGGTAATGAAAAACTGTTTTTT

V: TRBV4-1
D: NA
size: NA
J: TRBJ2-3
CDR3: CASSQEGGAWADTQYF
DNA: TGCGCCAGCAGCCAAGAAGGAGGGGCTTGGGCAGATACGCAGTATTTT

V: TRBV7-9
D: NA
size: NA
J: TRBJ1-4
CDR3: CASRGTPRDGGEKLFF
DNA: TGTGCCAGCAGAGGGACACCCAGGGATGGCGGTGAAAAACTGTTTTTT

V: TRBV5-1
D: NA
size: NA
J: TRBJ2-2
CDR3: CASSLAADRHTGELFF
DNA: TGCGCCAGCAGCTTGGCAGCGGACAGACACACCGGGGAGCTGTTTTTT

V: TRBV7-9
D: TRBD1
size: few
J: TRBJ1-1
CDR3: CASSPQGQGARPEAFF
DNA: TGTGCCAGCAGCCCCCAGGGGCAGGGGGCGCGGCCCGAAGCTTTCTTT

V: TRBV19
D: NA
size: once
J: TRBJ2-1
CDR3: CTSSILSGVITYNEQFF
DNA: TGTACCAGTAGTATACTTAGCGGAGTGATTACCTACAATGAGCAGTTCTTC

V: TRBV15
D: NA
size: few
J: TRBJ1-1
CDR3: CATSRPRETNTEAFF
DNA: TGTGCCACCAGCAGACCCCGGGAAACGAACACTGAAGCTTTCTTT

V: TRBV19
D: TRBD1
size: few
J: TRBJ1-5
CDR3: CASSIQTPGGYQPQHF
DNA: TGTGCCAGTAGTATTCAGACGCCAGGGGGTTATCAGCCCCAGCATTTT

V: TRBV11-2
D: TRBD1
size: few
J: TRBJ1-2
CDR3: CASSDQGQGGGYTF
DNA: TGTGCCAGCAGCGACCAAGGACAGGGAGGGGGCTACACCTTC

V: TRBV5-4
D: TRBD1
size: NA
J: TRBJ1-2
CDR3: CASSSGTAYGYTF
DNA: TGTGCCAGCAGCTCCGGGACAGCCTATGGCTACACCTTC

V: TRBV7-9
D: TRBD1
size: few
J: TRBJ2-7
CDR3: CASSSTGVPYEQYF
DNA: TGTGCCAGCAGCTCGACAGGGGTTCCCTACGAGCAGTACTTC

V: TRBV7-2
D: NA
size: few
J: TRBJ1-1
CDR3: CASSLGTANTEAFF
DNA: TGTGCCAGCAGCTTAGGTACAGCGAACACTGAAGCTTTCTTT

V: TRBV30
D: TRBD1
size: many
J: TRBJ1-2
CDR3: CACPGQGSYTF
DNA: TGTGCCTGCCCGGGACAGGGGAGCTACACCTTC

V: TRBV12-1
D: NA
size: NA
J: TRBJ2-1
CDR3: CASSSLAGGLIEQFF
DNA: TGTGCCAGCAGCTCACTAGCGGGGGGGCTAATTGAGCAGTTCTTC

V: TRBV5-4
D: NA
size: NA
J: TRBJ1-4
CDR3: CASSSLPGEDEKLFF
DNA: TGTGCCAGCAGCTCTCTCCCGGGAGAGGATGAAAAACTGTTTTTT

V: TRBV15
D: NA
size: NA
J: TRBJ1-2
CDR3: CATSREGGGYGYTF
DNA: TGTGCCACCAGCAGAGAGGGGGGGGGATATGGCTACACCTTC

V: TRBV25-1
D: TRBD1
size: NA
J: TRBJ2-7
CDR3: CASSPSGTGVLSYEQYF
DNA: TGTGCCAGCAGTCCCTCCGGGACAGGGGTCTTGTCCTACGAGCAGTACTTC

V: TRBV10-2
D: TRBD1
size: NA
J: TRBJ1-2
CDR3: CASNNRGPGGYTF
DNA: TGCGCCAGCAATAACAGGGGGCCGGGAGGCTACACCTTC

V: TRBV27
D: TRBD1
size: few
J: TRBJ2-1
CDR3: CASSRTGTGGSPYNEQFF
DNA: TGTGCCAGCAGTCGAACCGGGACAGGGGGTTCGCCCTACAATGAGCAGTTCTTC

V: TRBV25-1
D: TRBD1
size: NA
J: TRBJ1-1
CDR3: CASSDLNRGQANTEAFF
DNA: TGTGCCAGCAGTGATCTCAACCGGGGACAGGCGAACACTGAAGCTTTCTTT

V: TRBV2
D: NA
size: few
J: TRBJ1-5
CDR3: CASRRDSNQPQHF
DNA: TGTGCCAGCAGGAGGGATTCCAATCAGCCCCAGCATTTT

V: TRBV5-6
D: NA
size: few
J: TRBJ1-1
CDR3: CASSLGWEATEAFF
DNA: TGTGCCAGCAGCTTAGGTTGGGAGGCCACTGAAGCTTTCTTT

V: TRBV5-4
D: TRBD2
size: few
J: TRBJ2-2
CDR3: CASSLGLAGSTGELFF
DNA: TGTGCCAGCAGCTTGGGACTAGCGGGTTCCACCGGGGAGCTGTTTTTT

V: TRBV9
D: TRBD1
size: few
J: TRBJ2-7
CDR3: CASSGRDRLDLRQYF
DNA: TGTGCCAGCAGCGGCCGGGACAGGTTGGACTTAAGACAGTACTTC

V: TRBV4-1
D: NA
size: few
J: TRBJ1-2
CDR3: CASSQLPGSGYGYTF
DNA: TGCGCCAGCAGCCAACTCCCAGGGTCTGGCTATGGCTACACCTTC

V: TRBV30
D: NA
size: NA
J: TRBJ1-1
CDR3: CAWSEASEAFF
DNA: TGTGCCTGGAGTGAAGCGAGTGAAGCTTTCTTT

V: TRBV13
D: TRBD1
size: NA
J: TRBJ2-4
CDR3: CASSFLGQGLIAKNIQYF
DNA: TGTGCCAGCAGCTTTTTGGGACAGGGACTGATAGCCAAAAACATTCAGTACTTC

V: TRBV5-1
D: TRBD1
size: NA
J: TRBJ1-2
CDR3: CASSRETGRNYGYTF
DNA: TGCGCCAGCAGCCGAGAGACAGGGCGTAACTATGGCTACACCTTC

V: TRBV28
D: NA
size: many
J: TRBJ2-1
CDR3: CASSFRGNEQFF
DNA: TGTGCCAGCAGTTTTCGGGGAAATGAGCAGTTCTTC

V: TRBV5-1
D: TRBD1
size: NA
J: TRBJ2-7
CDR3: CASSPRARGQSPYEQYF
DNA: TGCGCCAGCAGCCCGCGAGCTCGGGGACAGTCCCCTTACGAGCAGTACTTC

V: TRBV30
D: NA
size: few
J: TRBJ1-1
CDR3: CAWSPRGNTEAFF
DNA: TGTGCCTGGAGTCCTAGGGGGAACACTGAAGCTTTCTTT

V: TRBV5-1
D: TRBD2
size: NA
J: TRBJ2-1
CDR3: CASSLEASGSLYNEQFF
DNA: TGCGCCAGCAGCTTGGAGGCTAGCGGGAGTCTTTACAATGAGCAGTTCTTC

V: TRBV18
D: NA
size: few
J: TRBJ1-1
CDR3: CASSPQGGNTEAFF
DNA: TGTGCCAGCTCACCGCAGGGCGGGAACACTGAAGCTTTCTTT

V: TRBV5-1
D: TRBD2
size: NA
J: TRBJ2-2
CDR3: CASSLGASGDYTGELFF
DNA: TGCGCCAGCAGCCTCGGCGCTAGCGGGGATTACACCGGGGAGCTGTTTTTT

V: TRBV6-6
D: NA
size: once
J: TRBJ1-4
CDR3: CASSYGRGAREELFF
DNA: TGTGCCAGCAGTTACGGGCGGGGGGCACGTGAAGAACTGTTTTTT

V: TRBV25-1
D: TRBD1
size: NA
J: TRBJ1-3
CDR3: CASRGTGLFSGNTIYF
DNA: TGTGCCAGCAGAGGGACAGGGCTATTCTCTGGAAACACCATATATTTT

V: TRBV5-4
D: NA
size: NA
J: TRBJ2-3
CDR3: CASSPREDTQYF
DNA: TGTGCCAGCAGCCCCCGGGAGGATACGCAGTATTTT

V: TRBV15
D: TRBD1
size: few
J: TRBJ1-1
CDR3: CATSSGQGRLNTEAFF
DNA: TGTGCCACCAGCAGTGGACAGGGGCGGTTGAACACTGAAGCTTTCTTT

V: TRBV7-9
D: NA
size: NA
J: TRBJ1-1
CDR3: CASSLGAGTEAFF
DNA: TGTGCCAGCAGCTTGGGGGCAGGGACTGAAGCTTTCTTT

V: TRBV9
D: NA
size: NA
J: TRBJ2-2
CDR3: CASSATVTGELFF
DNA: TGTGCCAGCAGCGCGACAGTCACCGGGGAGCTGTTTTTT

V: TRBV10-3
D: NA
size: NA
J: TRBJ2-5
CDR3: CAISGASPGQETQYF
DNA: TGTGCCATCAGTGGGGCCAGCCCGGGGCAAGAGACCCAGTACTTC

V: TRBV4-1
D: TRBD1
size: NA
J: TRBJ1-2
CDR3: CASSPRLTTGALKGYTF
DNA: TGCGCCAGCAGCCCTAGGTTGACGACAGGGGCGCTAAAGGGCTACACCTTC

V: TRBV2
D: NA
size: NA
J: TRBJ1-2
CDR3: CASSESAVYGYTF
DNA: TGTGCCAGCAGTGAATCCGCAGTCTATGGCTACACCTTC